Listed here are 29 T cell receptor beta chains from one sample, sequenced in a study of shared clonotypes between healthy human individuals. Clones were read by immunoSEQ multiplex PCR, and TCRdb kept only the in-frame ones, dropping some. The table shows some 1 million clones, with around 75% occurring only once. Sequencing used memory CD4+ T cells sorted from blood. As to subset: CD45RA-negative fraction. The receptor set was obtained from a man aged 18 to 29 in good health.

This clone was seen ten or more times. The chain is built from TRBV30 and TRBJ1-4; D may be TRBD1 (6 bases). The length of the CDR3 is 14 residues. CDR1 is GTSNPN, CDR2 SVGIG, per germline (reference sequence). V was shortened by 2 bases and J by 6 bases, with 13 bases between the two germline ends. For the CDR3, the DNA is TGTGCCTGGAGTTCCGGGACAAGTGATGAAAAACTGTTTTTT. Protein sequence: CAWSSGTSDEKLFF.

This clone has just one count. The CDR3: CASRRQANTEAFF. The CDR3, as DNA: TGCGCCAGCCGGAGACAGGCGAACACTGAAGCTTTCTTT. V usage is TRBV10-1 and J usage is TRBJ1-1, with D perhaps TRBD1 (6 bases). Trimming pared 8 bases from V and 1 base from J, leaving 11 bases between. Germline-derived CDR1 and CDR2 are WNHNN and SYGVQD (reference sequence). CDR3 size: 13 residues.

The gene calls are TRBV5-4 and TRBJ1-2; D ambiguous. V lost 0 bases, J lost 4 bases, and 10 bases lay in between. The CDR3 extends over 14 amino acids. Germline values: CDR1 SGHNT, CDR2 YYREEE (reference sequence). This CDR3 reads CASSLGLQGYGYTF. CDR3 nucleotide sequence: TGTGCCAGCAGCTTGGGACTCCAAGGCTATGGCTACACCTTC.

The chain has TRBV5-6 and TRBJ2-7, with 8 bases identical to TRBD1. Germline-derived CDR1 and CDR2 are SGHDT and YYEEEE. The junction had 5 bases not matched to a gene; V was cut back by 2 bases and J by 4 bases. The CDR3 has 14 residues. CDR3 region: CASSLNRGRYEQYF. CDR3 sequence (DNA): TGTGCCAGCAGCTTAAACAGGGGGAGGTACGAGCAGTACTTC. The full variable domain, with the rest looked up from reference TRBV5-6 and TRBJ2-7, is DAGVTQSPTHLIKTRGQQVTLRCSPKSGHDTVSWYQQALGQGPQFIFQYYEEEERQRGNFPDRFSGHQFPNYSSELNVNALLLGDSALYLCASSLNRGRYEQYFGPGTRLTVT.

The chain joins TRBV5-1 to TRBJ2-7, with D maybe TRBD1 (6 bases). The CDR3 has 15 amino acids. Germline V CDR1 and CDR2: SGHRS, YFSETQ. V was shortened by 0 bases and J by 5 bases, with 15 bases between the two germline ends. The CDR3 loop is CASSLAQQGSHEQYF. Written as DNA, the CDR3 is TGCGCCAGCAGCTTGGCCCAACAGGGTAGCCACGAGCAGTACTTC.

About this clone: The same CDR3 is also encoded by other DNA sequences in this sample. CDR3 protein: CASSFGGRAYNEQFF. In nucleotides, the CDR3 is TGTGCCAGCAGCTTCGGCGGGAGGGCCTACAATGAGCAGTTCTTC. The J gene is TRBJ2-1, the V gene TRBV5-6; 9 positions agree with TRBD2. Per germline, CDR1 SGHDT and CDR2 YYEEEE. V was clipped by 2 bases and J by 2 bases; unmatched bases: 2. The CDR3 runs to 15 residues.

The V and J genes are TRBV2 and TRBJ2-7; D is possibly TRBD1 (6 bases). Trimming left V 6 bases short and J 5 bases short, with 14 bases between. In germline, CDR1 is SNHLY, CDR2 FYNNEI. The CDR3 is 13 residues long. CDR3 loop: CASSRNRVDEQYF. The CDR3 bases are TGTGCCAGCAGCCGGAACAGGGTCGACGAGCAGTACTTC.

A note on this clone: This same CDR3 is encoded by further DNA sequences in the sample. The V call is TRBV5-4, the J call TRBJ2-7; no firm D call. The germline V and J ends were trimmed by 0 bases and 1 base, with 5 bases remaining between them. The CDR3 runs to 13 residues. The germline gives CDR1 SGHNT, CDR2 YYREEE (reference sequence). The CDR3 is CASSLVQSYEQYF. The CDR3 DNA reads TGTGCCAGCAGCTTGGTACAGTCCTACGAGCAGTACTTC.

This chain uses TRBV19 with TRBJ2-7; 8 bases align to TRBD1. Trimming removed 6 bases from V and 0 bases from J; junction bases left unmatched: 7. There are 15 residues in the CDR3. Germline V gives CDR1 LNHDA, CDR2 SQIVND (reference sequence). The CDR3 sequence: CASRNPGQDSYEQYF. In nucleotides, the CDR3 is TGTGCCAGTAGAAACCCGGGACAGGACTCCTACGAGCAGTACTTC.

The chain carries TRBV11-3 and TRBJ2-3; D gene unclear. V lost 5 bases and J 3 bases, leaving 6 bases between the germline ends. Germline CDR1 is SGHNT and CDR2 is YENEEA. CDR3 size: 12 residues. CDR3 sequence reads: CASSRATDTQYF. The CDR3 DNA sequence: TGTGCCAGCAGCAGAGCGACAGATACGCAGTATTTT.

The rearrangement uses TRBV27 and TRBJ1-1; 10 nucleotides match TRBD1. CDR3 size: 16 residues. Germline CDR1 MNHEY, CDR2 SMNVEV (reference sequence). With V trimmed by 0 bases and J by 3 bases, 4 bases remained unmatched. The CDR3 DNA reads TGTGCCAGCAGTTTATCGACGGGACAGGGGCACACTGAAGCTTTCTTT. This encodes CASSLSTGQGHTEAFF.

This clone was counted once. The CDR3 sequence is CASSFGTVSTDTQYF. The CDR3 coding sequence is TGTGCCAGCAGCTTCGGGACAGTTAGCACAGATACGCAGTATTTT. This chain uses TRBV7-9 with TRBJ2-3, with TRBD1 matching 7 bases. This CDR3 is built from 15 residues. V was clipped by 3 bases and J by 0 bases; unmatched bases: 3. The germline CDR1 and CDR2 sequences are SEHNR and FQNEAQ (reference sequence).

This clone has just a few counts. The chain joins TRBV5-1 to TRBJ2-1; TRBD1 is a possible D gene (5 bases). This CDR3 has 14 residues. Trimming stripped 0 bases from V and 3 bases from J, with 7 bases between. Germline V gene lookup returns CDR1 SGHRS and CDR2 YFSETQ. The CDR3 loop is CASSLERGYNEQFF. The CDR3 DNA follows: TGCGCCAGCAGCTTGGAAAGGGGCTACAATGAGCAGTTCTTC. Full variable domain (rest looked up from reference TRBV5-1 and TRBJ2-1): KAGVTQTPRYLIKTRGQQVTLSCSPISGHRSVSWYQQTPGQGLQFLFEYFSETQRNKGNFPGRFSGRQFSNSRSEMNVSTLELGDSALYLCASSLERGYNEQFFGPGTRLTVL.

V gene TRBV29-1 combines with J gene TRBJ1-2, with a tentative D call TRBD1 (5 bases). Germline loops: CDR1 SQVTM, CDR2 ANQGSEA. Trimming took off 6 bases at V and 7 bases at J, with 15 bases between the two ends. The CDR3 length is 12 residues. CDR3 DNA sequence: TGCAGCGTCCGACAGAACCCTCTTGGCTACACCTTC. Translating it yields CSVRQNPLGYTF. The complete variable domain, with remaining parts taken from reference TRBV29-1 and TRBJ1-2, reads SAVISQKPSRDICQRGTSLTIQCQVDSQVTMMFWYRQQPGQSLTLIATANQGSEATYESGFVIDKFPISRPNLTFSTLTVSNMSPEDSSIYLCSVRQNPLGYTFGSGTRLTVV.

The V gene is TRBV18, the J gene TRBJ2-7; weak D call: TRBD2 (6 bases). V was pared by 2 bases and J by 0 bases, with 17 bases between. The CDR3 has 17 residues. Germline values: CDR1 KGHSH, CDR2 LQKENI. DNA for the CDR3: TGTGCCAGCTCACCAGCAGGCCAGACCGGGGGCTCCTACGAGCAGTACTTC. Its translation is CASSPAGQTGGSYEQYF. Full variable domain (outside the CDR3, taken from reference TRBV18 and TRBJ2-7): NAGVMQNPRHLVRRRGQEARLRCSPMKGHSHVYWYRQLPEEGLKFMVYLQKENIIDESGMPKERFSAEFPKEGPSILRIQQVVRGDSAAYFCASSPAGQTGGSYEQYFGPGTRLTVT.

The chain joins TRBV5-1 to TRBJ1-6; D may be TRBD1 (6 bases). CDR1 is SGHRS, CDR2 YFSETQ, per germline. CDR3 length: 14 residues. Trimming removed 4 bases at V and 8 bases at J, with 13 bases between. CDR3 DNA: TGCGCCAGCAGCCCAAGGGAGGGGGATTCACCCCTCCACTTT. Translating it yields CASSPREGDSPLHF.

J is TRBJ2-1 and V is TRBV29-1; D is uncertain. Between the trimmed V and J ends, which lost 7 bases and 5 bases, there was a span of 9 bases. The length of the CDR3 is 11 residues. Germline lookup yields CDR1 SQVTM and CDR2 ANQGSEA. CDR3 in DNA: TGCAGCGCCCTCCGCAACAATGAGCAGTTCTTC. Translated: CSALRNNEQFF.

This clone was seen only a few times. The chain joins TRBV20-1 to TRBJ1-2, with D tentatively TRBD1 (5 bases). This CDR3 region has 10 residues. The germline V gene encodes CDR1 DFQATT and CDR2 SNEGSKA (reference sequence). V lost 5 bases, J lost 7 bases, and 8 bases lay in between. The CDR3 sequence is CSARRAGYTF. As DNA, the CDR3 is TGCAGTGCTCGCAGGGCTGGCTACACCTTC.

This clone is a singleton in its sample. This chain uses TRBV10-3 with TRBJ2-1; 8 bases fit TRBD2. The V gene end was trimmed by 4 bases and the J gene end by 8 bases; junction bases not matched to a gene: 13. This CDR3 has 16 amino acids. Germline lookup yields CDR1 ENHRY and CDR2 SYGVKD. CDR3 loop: CAISAVGSGSVYEQFF. CDR3 in DNA: TGTGCCATCAGTGCGGTTGGGAGCGGGAGTGTCTATGAGCAGTTCTTC.

V is TRBV6-1 and J is TRBJ2-1; D is undetermined. CDR3 length: 11 residues. CDR1 MNHNS and CDR2 SASEGT come from the germline V gene. V was trimmed by 7 bases and J by 3 bases, leaving 4 bases between them. The DNA of the CDR3 is TGTGCCAGCATTATCTACAATGAGCAGTTCTTC. Amino acid sequence: CASIIYNEQFF.

The chain is built from TRBV19 and TRBJ2-1; D might be TRBD1 (6 bases). The CDR3 length is 16 residues. V lost 6 bases and J 1 base, leaving 16 bases between the germline ends. CDR1 is LNHDA and CDR2 is SQIVND in the germline V gene (reference sequence). The CDR3 sequence: CASSNQMQGSYNEQFF. DNA for the CDR3: TGTGCCAGTAGCAACCAGATGCAGGGGTCCTACAATGAGCAGTTCTTC.

This chain uses TRBV7-3 with TRBJ1-2; TRBD1 might be the D (5 bases). The V end was cut by 3 bases, the J end by 4 bases, with 15 bases between. This CDR3 contains 15 residues. Germline V gives CDR1 SGHTA, CDR2 FQGTGA. CDR3 nucleotides: TGTGCCAGCAGCTTGGGAGGGACTGGGGGCTATGGCTACACCTTC. This encodes CASSLGGTGGYGYTF.

The CDR3 sequence: CASTGTSVAYEQYF. In DNA, the CDR3 is TGTGCCAGCACCGGGACTAGCGTCGCCTACGAGCAGTACTTC. The V and J genes are TRBV7-2 and TRBJ2-7; 10 bases agree with TRBD2. Germline V gene data show CDR1 as SGHTA and CDR2 as FQGNSA. The CDR3 consists of 14 residues. Losses at the gene ends were 7 bases for V and 2 bases for J; bases not matched to a gene: 5. Using reference TRBV7-2 and TRBJ2-7 for the parts outside the CDR3, the full variable domain is GAGVSQSPSNKVTEKGKDVELRCDPISGHTALYWYRQSLGQGLEFLIYFQGNSAPDKSGLPSDRFSAERTGGSVSTLTIQRTQQEDSAVYLCASTGTSVAYEQYFGPGTRLTVT.

The chain recombines TRBV30 with TRBJ2-1, with unresolved D. The CDR3 length is 12 residues. Trimming left V 3 bases short and J 7 bases short, with 10 bases between. Per germline, CDR1 GTSNPN and CDR2 SVGIG (reference sequence). The CDR3 reads CAWSLQWNEQFF. Here the CDR3 DNA reads TGTGCCTGGAGCCTCCAGTGGAATGAGCAGTTCTTC.

In this sample, this clone turned up a few times. The chain couples TRBV4-1 to TRBJ1-2; D uncertain. Germline values: CDR1 MGHRA, CDR2 YSYEKL. The CDR3 covers 15 residues. V gave up 0 bases and J gave up 2 bases, with 10 bases separating them. The CDR3 protein is CASSQDFPGNYGYTF. CDR3 coding DNA: TGCGCCAGCAGCCAAGATTTCCCAGGCAACTATGGCTACACCTTC.

The table lists this clone with a count of one. The sample carries other DNA sequences with the same CDR3. The chain carries TRBV19 and TRBJ2-6, with 9 positions matching TRBD1. This CDR3 contains 17 residues. The trim removed 5 bases at V and 0 bases at J, leaving 5 bases unmatched. The germline gives CDR1 LNHDA, CDR2 SQIVND (reference sequence). CDR3 sequence reads: CASSPTGQGSGANVLTF. CDR3 nucleotides: TGTGCCAGTAGTCCTACGGGACAGGGCTCTGGGGCCAACGTCCTGACTTTC.

V and J are TRBV2 and TRBJ2-2; D remains unclear. Germline V gene sequence: CDR1 SNHLY, CDR2 FYNNEI. Trimming took 4 bases from V and 2 from J, leaving 8 bases between them. The CDR3 is 14 amino acids. The CDR3 here is CASSAERNTGELFF. CDR3 nucleotide sequence: TGTGCCAGCAGTGCAGAGAGAAACACCGGGGAGCTGTTTTTT.

As DNA, the CDR3 is TGTGCCAGCAGTAACGGACAGGGGGCTCGGAATGAGCAGTTCTTC. Amino acid sequence: CASSNGQGARNEQFF. V is TRBV2 and J is TRBJ2-1, with TRBD1 identical over 11 bases. CDR1 is SNHLY and CDR2 is FYNNEI in the germline V gene. The ends lost 5 bases at V and 7 bases at J; junction bases unmatched: 7. The CDR3 contains 15 residues.

The chain joins TRBV28 to TRBJ1-5; the D is unclear. Trimming removed 3 bases at V and 5 bases at J, with 14 bases between. This CDR3 is 15 amino acids long. CDR1 is MDHEN, CDR2 SYDVKM, per germline. The CDR3 nucleotides read TGTGCCAGCAGTTTTGCGGGGAGGGTTGATCAGCCCCAGCATTTT. The encoded protein is CASSFAGRVDQPQHF.